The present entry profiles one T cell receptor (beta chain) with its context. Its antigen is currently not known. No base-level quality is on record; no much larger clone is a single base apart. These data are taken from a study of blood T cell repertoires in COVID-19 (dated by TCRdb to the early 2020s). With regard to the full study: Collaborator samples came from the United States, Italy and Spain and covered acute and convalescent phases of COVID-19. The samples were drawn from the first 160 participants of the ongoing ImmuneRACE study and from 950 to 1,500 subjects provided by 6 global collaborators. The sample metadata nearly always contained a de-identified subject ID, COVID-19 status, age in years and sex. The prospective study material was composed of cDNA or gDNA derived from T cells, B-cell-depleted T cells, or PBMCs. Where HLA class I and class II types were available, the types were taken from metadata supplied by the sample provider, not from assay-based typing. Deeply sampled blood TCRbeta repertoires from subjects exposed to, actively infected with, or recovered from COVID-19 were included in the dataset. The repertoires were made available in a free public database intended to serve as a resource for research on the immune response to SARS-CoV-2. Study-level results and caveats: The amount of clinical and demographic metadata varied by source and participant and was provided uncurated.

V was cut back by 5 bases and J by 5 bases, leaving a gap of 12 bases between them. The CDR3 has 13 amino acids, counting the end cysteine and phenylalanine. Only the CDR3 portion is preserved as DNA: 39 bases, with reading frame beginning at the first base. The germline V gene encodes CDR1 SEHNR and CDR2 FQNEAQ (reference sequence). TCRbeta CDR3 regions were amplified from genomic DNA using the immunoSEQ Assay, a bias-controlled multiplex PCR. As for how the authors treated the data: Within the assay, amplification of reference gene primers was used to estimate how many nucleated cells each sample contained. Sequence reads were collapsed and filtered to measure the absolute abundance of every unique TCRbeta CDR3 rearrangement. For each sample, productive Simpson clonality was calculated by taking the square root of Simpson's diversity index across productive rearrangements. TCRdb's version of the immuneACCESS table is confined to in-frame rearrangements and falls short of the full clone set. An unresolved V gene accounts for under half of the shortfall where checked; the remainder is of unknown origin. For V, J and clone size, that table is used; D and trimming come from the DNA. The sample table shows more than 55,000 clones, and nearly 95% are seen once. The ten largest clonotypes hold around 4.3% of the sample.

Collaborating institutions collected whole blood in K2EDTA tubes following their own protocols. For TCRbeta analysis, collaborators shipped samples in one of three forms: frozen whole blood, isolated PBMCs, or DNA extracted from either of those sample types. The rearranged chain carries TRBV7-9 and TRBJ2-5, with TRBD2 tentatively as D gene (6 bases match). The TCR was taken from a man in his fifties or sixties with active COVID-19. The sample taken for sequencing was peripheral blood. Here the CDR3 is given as CASSRAGGETQYF. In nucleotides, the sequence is TGTGCCAGCAGCCGAGCGGGTGGGGAGACCCAGTACTTC.